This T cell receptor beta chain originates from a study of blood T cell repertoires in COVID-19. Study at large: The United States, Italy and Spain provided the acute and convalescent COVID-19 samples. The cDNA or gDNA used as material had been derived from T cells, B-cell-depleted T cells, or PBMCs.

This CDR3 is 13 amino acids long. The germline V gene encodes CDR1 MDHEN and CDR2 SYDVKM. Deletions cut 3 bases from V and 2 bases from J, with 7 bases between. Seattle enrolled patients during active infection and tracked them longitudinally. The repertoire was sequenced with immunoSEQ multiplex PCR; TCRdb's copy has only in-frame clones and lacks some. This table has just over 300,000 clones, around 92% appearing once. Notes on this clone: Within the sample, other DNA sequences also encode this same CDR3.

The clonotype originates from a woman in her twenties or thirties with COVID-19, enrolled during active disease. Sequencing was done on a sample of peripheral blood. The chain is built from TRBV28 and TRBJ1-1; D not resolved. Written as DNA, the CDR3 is TGTGCCAGCAGTTTCCGGAGAAACACTGAAGCTTTCTTT. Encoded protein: CASSFRRNTEAFF.